The 17 T cell receptor beta chains below were found in one sample sequenced in a study of blood T cells in healthy people across ages. The second PCR ran roughly 6 to 11 cycles with a sample-barcoded 5' primer and J-beta primers. Each CDR3 protein is one row after TCRdb ran MiXCR on the 5' RACE reads. The table shows just under 750,000 distinct CDR3 sequences, with about a fifth occurring only once. The sample comprised blood. The receptors originated from a man aged 70 or older in good health.

In DNA, the CDR3 is TGCAGTGCTAGAGAGACAGCGGGGGGCGCGTACCAAGAGACCCAGTACTTC. This encodes CSARETAGGAYQETQYF. The V call is TRBV20-1, the J call TRBJ2-5, with 9 bases matching TRBD2. The CDR3 contains 17 residues. V lost 0 bases, J lost 0 bases, and 8 bases stayed unmatched. The germline gives CDR1 DFQATT, CDR2 SNEGSKA (reference sequence).

This clonotype was seen more than once but under ten times. The rearrangement uses TRBV12-3 or TRBV12-4 and TRBJ1-5; 7 bases are shared with TRBD1. Unmatched junction bases numbered 3, after V lost 1 base and J lost 6 bases. The CDR3 sequence is 14 residues long. Here the CDR3 DNA reads TGTGCCAGCAGTTTAGAGGGGGCAGGTCAGCCCCAGCATTTT. Residues: CASSLEGAGQPQHF.

This clonotype appeared a few times. DNA for the CDR3: TGCGCCAGCAGCTGGGGGACAGGGGGCAAAGAAAAACTGTTTTTT. Translated: CASSWGTGGKEKLFF. The V and J genes are TRBV5-1 and TRBJ1-4; 12 nucleotides match TRBD1. Germline-derived CDR1 and CDR2 are SGHRS and YFSETQ. The CDR3 is made up of 15 amino acids. The V segment lost 3 bases and the J segment 8 bases; nucleotides outside the gene matches: 5.

This clonotype was detected ten times or more. The rearrangement links TRBV24-1 to TRBJ2-3; perhaps D is TRBD1 or TRBD2 (5 bases each). The length of the CDR3 is 13 residues. V was trimmed by 8 bases and J by 2 bases, leaving 10 bases between them. Looked up from germline, CDR1 is KGHDR and CDR2 is SFDVKD. DNA of the CDR3: TGTGCCACCAAACGGGACCACACAGATACGCAGTATTTT. Translating it yields CATKRDHTDTQYF.

This clonotype was seen at least ten times. V usage is TRBV29-1 and J usage is TRBJ1-2; a weak D match, TRBD1 (5 bases). CDR1 and CDR2 from the germline V gene are SQVTM and ANQGSEA. The V end lost 6 bases, the J end lost 0 bases, and 20 bases lay between the germline ends. This CDR3 has 16 residues. The CDR3 DNA reads TGCAGCGTCGAGGGGATCAAACCAGGCCCTAACTATGGCTACACCTTC. Translated, it gives CSVEGIKPGPNYGYTF.

The chain is built from TRBV19 and TRBJ1-2, with 9 nucleotides matching TRBD1. The J segment lost 4 bases and the V segment lost 7 bases, leaving 10 bases of the junction unmatched. The CDR3 extends over 15 amino acids. Germline CDR1 reads LNHDA; CDR2 reads SQIVND (reference sequence). CDR3 nucleotides: TGTGCCAGTATGGGGACAGGGAGAACTGTCTATGGCTACACCTTC. It translates to CASMGTGRTVYGYTF.

This clonotype has a count of ten or more. The V call is TRBV28, the J call TRBJ2-5; either TRBD1 or TRBD2 may supply D (5 bases each). TRBJ2-7 matches the DNA end more closely, so the J call is doubtful. CDR1 and CDR2 (germline): MDHEN, SYDVKM. The CDR3 runs 12 residues. This chain's CDR3 is CASSEGSYEQYV. CDR3 DNA sequence: TGTGCCAGCAGTGAGGGGAGCTACGAGCAGTACGTC.

This clonotype was counted a few times. This sequence joins TRBV6-2 or TRBV6-3 and TRBJ2-1, with D perhaps matching TRBD2 (6 bases). The CDR3 consists of 17 residues. The ends were cut back, 5 bases at V and 0 bases at J, with 17 bases in the middle. Germline CDR1 and CDR2: MNHEY and SVGEGT. This chain's CDR3 is CASSGQGLSSSYNEQFF. CDR3 nucleotides: TGTGCCAGCAGTGGCCAGGGACTTTCGAGCTCCTACAATGAGCAGTTCTTC.

This clonotype has just a few counts. V is TRBV28 and J is TRBJ2-7; D may be TRBD1 (5 bases). Trimming stripped 3 bases from V and 2 bases from J, with 11 bases between. Germline V CDR1 and CDR2: MDHEN, SYDVKM. The length of the CDR3 is 14 residues. The CDR3 nucleotides are TGTGCCAGCAGTTTCCCCAGGGCCCCCTACGAGCAGTACTTC. This codes for CASSFPRAPYEQYF.

The chain carries TRBV18 and TRBJ2-1, with D uncertain. This CDR3 is 16 amino acids long. CDR1 is KGHSH, CDR2 LQKENI, per germline. V was trimmed by 3 bases and J by 0 bases, leaving 12 bases between them. Written as DNA, the CDR3 is TGTGCCAGCTCACCTTTCTCTATGGGCTCCTACAATGAGCAGTTCTTC. It specifies CASSPFSMGSYNEQFF.

The gene calls are TRBV29-1 and TRBJ2-7, with D perhaps matching TRBD1 (7 bases). Germline V gives CDR1 SQVTM, CDR2 ANQGSEA. The germline V and J ends were trimmed by 4 bases and 6 bases, with 10 bases remaining between them. The CDR3 has 11 amino acids. Here the CDR3 DNA reads TGCAGCGTTGGACAGGGAGGCGAGCAGTACGTC. This gives the protein CSVGQGGEQYV.

This clonotype occurred once. One junction end does not reproduce the germline sequence, and a read error may be involved. V and J are TRBV7-2 and TRBJ1-5; D ambiguous. The CDR3 extends over 13 amino acids. Per the germline V gene, CDR1 is SGHTA and CDR2 is FQGNSA. CDR3 DNA: TGTGCCAGCAGCTCTCAAAGCAATCAGCACCAGCATTTT. Translation gives CASSSQSNQHQHF.

This clonotype was counted a few times. The rearrangement joins TRBV6-6 to TRBJ2-3, with D unclear. Germline-derived CDR1 and CDR2 are MNHNY and SVGAGI (reference sequence). The CDR3 has 13 amino acids. With 5 bases removed from V and 3 bases from J, the gap between germline ends came to 9 bases. The DNA for the CDR3 is TGTGCCAGCAGTATTGACCGGACAGATACGCAGTATTTT. Translating it yields CASSIDRTDTQYF.

The genes are TRBV7-2 and TRBJ2-3; possibly TRBD2 for D (6 bases). The CDR3 totals 15 residues. Germline CDR1 SGHTA, CDR2 FQGNSA. The germline V and J ends were trimmed by 5 bases and 0 bases, with 12 bases remaining between them. Here the CDR3 DNA reads TGTGCCAGCAGCATAACTAGCACCAGCACAGATACGCAGTATTTT. Protein product: CASSITSTSTDTQYF. The full variable domain, in which reference TRBV7-2 and TRBJ2-3 provide the parts outside the CDR3, is GAGVSQSPSNKVTEKGKDVELRCDPISGHTALYWYRQSLGQGLEFLIYFQGNSAPDKSGLPSDRFSAERTGGSVSTLTIQRTQQEDSAVYLCASSITSTSTDTQYFGPGTRLTVL.

This clonotype appeared a few times. This CDR3 reads CASSSQGGQGVAPLHF. The CDR3 coding sequence is TGCGCCAGCAGCAGCCAAGGGGGCCAGGGTGTGGCACCCCTCCACTTT. V gene TRBV4-3 combines with J gene TRBJ1-6, with 7 bases that match TRBD1. The CDR3 sequence is 16 residues long. J was trimmed by 11 bases and V by 5 bases; bases with no gene match: 15. Looked up from germline, CDR1 is LGHNA and CDR2 is YSLEER.

The chain uses TRBV7-2 and TRBJ2-1, with 7 bases lining up with TRBD2. The CDR3 has 17 amino acids. Unmatched junction bases numbered 5, after V lost 0 bases and J lost 0 bases. Per germline, CDR1 SGHTA and CDR2 FQGNSA. CDR3 coding DNA: TGTGCCAGCAGCTTAGCTGCTAGCGGAAGCTCCTACAATGAGCAGTTCTTC. This gives the protein CASSLAASGSSYNEQFF.

CDR3 amino acids: CASSPLGLAGRGEQFF. CDR3 in DNA: TGTGCCAGCAGTCCCTTGGGACTAGCGGGAAGAGGAGAGCAGTTCTTC. The rearrangement uses TRBV6-2 or TRBV6-3 and TRBJ2-1, with TRBD2 matching over 13 bases. The germline gives CDR1 MNHEY, CDR2 SVGEGT. Trimming cost V 5 bases and J 10 bases; bases outside gene matches: 11. This CDR3 contains 16 residues.